This T cell receptor beta chain is from a study of vaccination and CD4 T cells after COVID-19. Study overall: Each post-COVID sample was drawn after diagnosis, and the median interval was roughly 100 days (range 35 to 161). From HCoV-229E, HCoV-OC43, HCoV-NL63 and SARS-CoV-2, overlapping spike peptides were used to stimulate the cells.

With the Oncomine TCR Beta short-read assay, DNA from cultured CD4+ T cells was sequenced. TCRdb fed the PCR reads into MiXCR, producing one record per CDR3 protein. This repertoire shows fewer than 20,000 distinct CDR3 sequences, roughly two fifths found once; its top ten account for around 3.6%. Documented treatment: approximately nine-day PBMC culture with coronavirus spike peptide pools or control peptides (ViraFEST assay). This clonotype showed up just a few times. What it recognizes is unknown. J lost 5 bases, V lost 1 base, and 2 bases had no gene match. Germline lookup yields CDR1 DFQATT and CDR2 SNEGSKA (reference sequence). The length of the CDR3 is 13 residues.

V usage is TRBV20-1 and J usage is TRBJ2-5; 9 nucleotides align to TRBD2. Sequenced sample: CD4+ T cells from blood, cultured in vitro. This receptor was obtained from a human donor who had recovered from COVID-19. CDR3 bases: TGCAGTGCTAGAGCACTAGCGGGCGAGACCCAGTACTTC. It specifies CSARALAGETQYF.